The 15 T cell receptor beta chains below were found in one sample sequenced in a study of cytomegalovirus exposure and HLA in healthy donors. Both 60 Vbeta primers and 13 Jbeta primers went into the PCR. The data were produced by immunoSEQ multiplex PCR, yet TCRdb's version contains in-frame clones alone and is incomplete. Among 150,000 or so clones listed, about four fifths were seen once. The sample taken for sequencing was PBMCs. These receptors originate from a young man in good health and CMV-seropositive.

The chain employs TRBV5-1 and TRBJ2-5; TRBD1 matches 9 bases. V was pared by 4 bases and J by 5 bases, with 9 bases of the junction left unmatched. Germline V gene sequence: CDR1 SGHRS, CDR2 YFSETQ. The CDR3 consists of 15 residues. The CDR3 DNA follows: TGCGCCAGCAGCAGGCTAGACAGGGGGAAGGAGACCCAGTACTTC. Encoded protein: CASSRLDRGKETQYF.

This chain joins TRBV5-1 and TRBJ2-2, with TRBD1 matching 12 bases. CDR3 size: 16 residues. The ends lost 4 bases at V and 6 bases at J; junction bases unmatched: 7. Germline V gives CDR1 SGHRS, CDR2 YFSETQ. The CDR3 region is CASSPGTGGVAGELFF. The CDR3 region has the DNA TGCGCCAGCAGCCCAGGGACAGGGGGCGTAGCCGGGGAGCTGTTTTTT.

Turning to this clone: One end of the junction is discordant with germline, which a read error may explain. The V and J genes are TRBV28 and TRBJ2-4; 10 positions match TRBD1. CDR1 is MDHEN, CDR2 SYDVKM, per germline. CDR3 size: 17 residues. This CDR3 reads CASSFSGQGRSKNSQYF. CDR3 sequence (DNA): TGTGCCAGCAGTTTCTCGGGACAGGGGAGGTCCAAAAACAGTCAGTACTTC. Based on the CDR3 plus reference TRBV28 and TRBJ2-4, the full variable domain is DVKVTQSSRYLVKRTGEKVFLECVQDMDHENMFWYRQDPGLGLRLIYFSYDVKMKEKGDIPEGYSVSREKKERFSLILESASTNQTSMYLCASSFSGQGRSKNSQYFGAGTRLSVL.

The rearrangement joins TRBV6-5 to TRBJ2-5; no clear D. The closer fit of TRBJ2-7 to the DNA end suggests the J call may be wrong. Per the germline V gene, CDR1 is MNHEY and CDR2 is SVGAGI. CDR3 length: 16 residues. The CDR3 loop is CASSYSGYLNPYEQYF. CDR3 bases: TGTGCCAGCAGTTACTCGGGCTACCTTAACCCCTACGAGCAGTACTTC.

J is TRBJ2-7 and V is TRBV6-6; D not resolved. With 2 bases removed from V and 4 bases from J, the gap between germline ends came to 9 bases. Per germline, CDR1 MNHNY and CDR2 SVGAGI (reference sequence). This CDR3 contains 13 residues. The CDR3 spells CASSYGRVYEQYF. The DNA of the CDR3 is TGTGCCAGCAGTTACGGTCGGGTGTACGAGCAGTACTTC.

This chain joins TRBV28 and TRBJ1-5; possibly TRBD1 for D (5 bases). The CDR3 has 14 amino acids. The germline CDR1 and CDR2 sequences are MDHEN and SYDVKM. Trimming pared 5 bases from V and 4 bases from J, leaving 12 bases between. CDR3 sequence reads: CASSLRQNNQPQHF. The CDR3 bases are TGTGCCAGCAGTCTTCGACAGAATAATCAGCCCCAGCATTTT.

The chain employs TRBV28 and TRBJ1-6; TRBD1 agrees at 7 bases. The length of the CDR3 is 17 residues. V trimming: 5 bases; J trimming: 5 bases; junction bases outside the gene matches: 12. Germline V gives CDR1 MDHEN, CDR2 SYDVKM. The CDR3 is CASSALGQSKDNSPLHF. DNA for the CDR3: TGTGCCAGCAGTGCGTTGGGACAGTCGAAGGATAATTCACCCCTCCACTTT.

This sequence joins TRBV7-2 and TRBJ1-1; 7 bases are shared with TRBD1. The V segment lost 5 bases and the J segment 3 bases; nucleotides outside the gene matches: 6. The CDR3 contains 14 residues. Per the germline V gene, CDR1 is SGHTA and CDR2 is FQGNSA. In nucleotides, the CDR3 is TGTGCCAGCAGCCCGGGACAGCCCCACACTGAAGCTTTCTTT. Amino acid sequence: CASSPGQPHTEAFF. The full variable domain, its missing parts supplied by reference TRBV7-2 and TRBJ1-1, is GAGVSQSPSNKVTEKGKDVELRCDPISGHTALYWYRQSLGQGLEFLIYFQGNSAPDKSGLPSDRFSAERTGGSVSTLTIQRTQQEDSAVYLCASSPGQPHTEAFFGQGTRLTVV.

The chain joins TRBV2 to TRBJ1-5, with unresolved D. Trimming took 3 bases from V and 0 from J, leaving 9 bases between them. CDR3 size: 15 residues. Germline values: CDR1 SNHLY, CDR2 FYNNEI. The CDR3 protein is CASSDSDYSNQPQHF. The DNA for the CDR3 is TGTGCCAGCAGTGACTCAGACTATAGCAATCAGCCCCAGCATTTT.

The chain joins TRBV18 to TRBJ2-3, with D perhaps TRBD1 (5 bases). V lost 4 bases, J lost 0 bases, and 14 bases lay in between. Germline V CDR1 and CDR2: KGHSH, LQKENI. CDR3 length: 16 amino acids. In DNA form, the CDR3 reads TGTGCCAGCTCACACCTTGGTGGGGCTAGCACAGATACGCAGTATTTT. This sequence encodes CASSHLGGASTDTQYF.

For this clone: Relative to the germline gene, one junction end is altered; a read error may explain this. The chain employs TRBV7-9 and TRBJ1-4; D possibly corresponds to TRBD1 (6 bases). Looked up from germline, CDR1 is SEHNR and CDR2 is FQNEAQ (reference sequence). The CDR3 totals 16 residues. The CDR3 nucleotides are TGTTCCAGCAGCTTACCTTGGACGACCAGGGGAGAAAAACTGTTTTTT. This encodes CSSSLPWTTRGEKLFF.

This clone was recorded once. The chain's CDR3 is CASSVETSGTSEQFF. The CDR3 DNA is TGTGCCAGCAGCGTAGAGACTAGCGGGACTAGTGAGCAGTTCTTC. The chain joins TRBV9 to TRBJ2-1, with 11 bases that match TRBD2. The CDR3 runs to 15 residues. CDR1 and CDR2 from the germline V gene are SGDLS and YYNGEE. With 0 bases clipped from V and 9 bases from J, the junction kept 5 bases outside the gene matches.

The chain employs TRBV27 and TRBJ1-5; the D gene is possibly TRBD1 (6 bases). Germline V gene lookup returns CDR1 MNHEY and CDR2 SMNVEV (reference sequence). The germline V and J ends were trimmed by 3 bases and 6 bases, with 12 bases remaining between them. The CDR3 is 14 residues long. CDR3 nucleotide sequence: TGTGCCAGCAGTTTCGGTTCCAGGGGTCAGCCCCAGCATTTT. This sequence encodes CASSFGSRGQPQHF.

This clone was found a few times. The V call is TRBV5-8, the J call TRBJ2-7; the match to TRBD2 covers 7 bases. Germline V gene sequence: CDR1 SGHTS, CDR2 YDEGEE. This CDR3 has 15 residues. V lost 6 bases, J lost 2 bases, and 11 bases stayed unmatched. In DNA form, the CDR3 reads TGTGCCAGCACCTCGCCGGGGACTATACCCTACGAGCAGTACTTC. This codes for CASTSPGTIPYEQYF. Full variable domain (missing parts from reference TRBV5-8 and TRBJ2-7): EAGVTQSPTHLIKTRGQQATLRCSPISGHTSVYWYQQALGLGLQFLLWYDEGEERNRGNFPPRFSGRQFPNYSSELNVNALELEDSALYLCASTSPGTIPYEQYFGPGTRLTVT.

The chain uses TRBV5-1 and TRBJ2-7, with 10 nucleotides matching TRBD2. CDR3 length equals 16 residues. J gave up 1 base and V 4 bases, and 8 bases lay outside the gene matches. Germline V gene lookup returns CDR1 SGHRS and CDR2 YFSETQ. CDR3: CASSPDTSGESYEQYF. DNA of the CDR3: TGCGCCAGCAGCCCAGATACTAGCGGGGAGTCCTACGAGCAGTACTTC.